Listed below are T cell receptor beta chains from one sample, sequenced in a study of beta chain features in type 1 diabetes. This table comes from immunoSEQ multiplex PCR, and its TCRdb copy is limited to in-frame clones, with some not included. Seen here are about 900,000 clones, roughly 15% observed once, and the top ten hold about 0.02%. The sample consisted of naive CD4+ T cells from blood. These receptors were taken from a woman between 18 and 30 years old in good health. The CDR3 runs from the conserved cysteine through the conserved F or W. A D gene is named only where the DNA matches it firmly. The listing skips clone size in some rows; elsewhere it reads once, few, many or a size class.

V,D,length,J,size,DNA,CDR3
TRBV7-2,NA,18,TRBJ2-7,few,TGTGCCAGCAGCTTAGATCTGATGTTGGGGACCGTACACTACGAGCAGTACTTC,CASSLDLMLGTVHYEQYF
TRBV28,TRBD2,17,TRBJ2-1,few,TGTGCCAGCAGTACCCCGCTTAGCGGGAGGAATTTTGGTGAGCAGTTCTTC,CASSTPLSGRNFGEQFF
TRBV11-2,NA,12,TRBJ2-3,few,TGTGCCAGCAGCTTAGAAGTAGATACGCAGTATTTT,CASSLEVDTQYF
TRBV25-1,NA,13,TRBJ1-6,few,TGTGCCAGCAGCGGGACCCGGAGTTCACCCCTCCACTTT,CASSGTRSSPLHF
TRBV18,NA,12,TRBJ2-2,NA,TGTGCCAGCTCAAAGGACACCGGGGAGCTGTTTTTT,CASSKDTGELFF
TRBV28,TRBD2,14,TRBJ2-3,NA,TGTGCCAGCGGACTAGCGGGAGTCACAGATACGCAGTATTTT,CASGLAGVTDTQYF
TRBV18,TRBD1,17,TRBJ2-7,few,TGTGCCAGCTCACTCAACCAAGGGACAGGGGGTCAGTACGAGCAGTACTTC,CASSLNQGTGGQYEQYF
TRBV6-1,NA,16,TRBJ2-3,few,TGTGCCAGCAGTGATCGGACTGCGAAAAGCACAGATACGCAGTATTTT,CASSDRTAKSTDTQYF
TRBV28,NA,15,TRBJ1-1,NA,TGTGCCAGCAGTTTAAGAGGACACTTGAACACTGAAGCTTTCTTT,CASSLRGHLNTEAFF
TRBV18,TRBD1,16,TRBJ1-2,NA,TGTGCCAGCTCACCGACCCGGGACAGCCTTATCTATGGCTACACCTTC,CASSPTRDSLIYGYTF
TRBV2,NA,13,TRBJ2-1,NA,TGTGCCAGCAGTGAGGAGGGATACAATGAGCAGTTCTTC,CASSEEGYNEQFF
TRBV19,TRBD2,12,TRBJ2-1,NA,TGTGCCAGCTCTCGTTTAGCGGGAGAGCAGTTCTTC,CASSRLAGEQFF
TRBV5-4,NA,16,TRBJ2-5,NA,TGCGCCAGCAGCCAAGATCGGCCCGTTGCTGGGGAGACCCAGTACTTC,CASSQDRPVAGETQYF
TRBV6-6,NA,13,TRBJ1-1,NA,TGTGCCAGCATTCACCCGGCGAACACTGAAGCTTTCTTT,CASIHPANTEAFF
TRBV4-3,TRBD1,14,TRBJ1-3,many,TGCGCCTCAAAGGACAGGGGAGCTGGAAACACCATATATTTT,CASKDRGAGNTIYF
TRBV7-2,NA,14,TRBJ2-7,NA,TGTGCCAGCAGCTTCGACGCTGCGATCTACGAGCAGTACTTC,CASSFDAAIYEQYF